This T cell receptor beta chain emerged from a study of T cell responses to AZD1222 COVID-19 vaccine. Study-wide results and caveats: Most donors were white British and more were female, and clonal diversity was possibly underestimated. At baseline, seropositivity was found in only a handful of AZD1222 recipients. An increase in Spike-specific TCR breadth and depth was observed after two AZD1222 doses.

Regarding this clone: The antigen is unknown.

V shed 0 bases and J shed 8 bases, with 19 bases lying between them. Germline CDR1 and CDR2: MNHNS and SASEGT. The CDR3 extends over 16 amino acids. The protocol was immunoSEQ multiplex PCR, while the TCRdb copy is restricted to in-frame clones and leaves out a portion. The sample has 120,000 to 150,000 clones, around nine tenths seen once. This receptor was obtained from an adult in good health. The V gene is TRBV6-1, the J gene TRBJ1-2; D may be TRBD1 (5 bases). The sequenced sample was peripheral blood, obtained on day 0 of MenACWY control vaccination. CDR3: CASSEASAQAWRGYTF. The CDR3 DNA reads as TGTGCCAGCAGTGAAGCCAGCGCACAGGCCTGGAGGGGCTACACCTTC.